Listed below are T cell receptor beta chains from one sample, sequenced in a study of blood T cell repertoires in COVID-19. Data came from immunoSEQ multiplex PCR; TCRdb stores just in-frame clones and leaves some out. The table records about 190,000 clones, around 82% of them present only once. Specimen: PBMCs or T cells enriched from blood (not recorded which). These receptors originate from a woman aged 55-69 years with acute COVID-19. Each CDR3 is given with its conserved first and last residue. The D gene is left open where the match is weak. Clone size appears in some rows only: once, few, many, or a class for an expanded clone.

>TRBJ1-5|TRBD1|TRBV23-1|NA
CASSPGQGDQPQHF
TGCGCCAGCAGCCCGGGACAGGGAGATCAGCCCCAGCATTTT
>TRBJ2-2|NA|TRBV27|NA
CASRPDTNTGELFF
TGTGCCAGCAGGCCAGACACGAACACCGGGGAGCTGTTTTTT
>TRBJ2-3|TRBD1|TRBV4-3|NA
CASSHEWTGGDTQYF
TGCGCCAGCAGCCATGAATGGACAGGGGGGGATACGCAGTATTTT
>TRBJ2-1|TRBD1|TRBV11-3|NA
CASSLSKWGQDSYNEQFF
TGTGCCAGCAGCTTAAGTAAGTGGGGACAGGACTCCTACAATGAGCAGTTCTTC
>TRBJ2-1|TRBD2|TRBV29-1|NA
CSVDGAGGDYNEQFF
TGCAGCGTTGACGGGGCGGGAGGCGACTACAATGAGCAGTTCTTC
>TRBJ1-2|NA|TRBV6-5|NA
CASTDDYGYTF
TGTGCCTCCACAGATGACTATGGCTACACCTTC
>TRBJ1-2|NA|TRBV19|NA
CASSKGSDFYGYTF
TGTGCCAGTAGCAAGGGGTCAGATTTCTATGGCTACACCTTC
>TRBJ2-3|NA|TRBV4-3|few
CASSHNTDTQYF
TGCGCCAGCAGCCACAACACAGATACGCAGTATTTT
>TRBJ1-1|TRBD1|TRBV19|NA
CASSIDEGTGAAFF
TGTGCCAGTAGTATAGATGAGGGTACAGGGGCTGCTTTCTTT
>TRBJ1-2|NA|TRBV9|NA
CASSALGAANYGYTF
TGTGCCAGCAGCGCCTTGGGGGCGGCAAACTATGGCTACACCTTC
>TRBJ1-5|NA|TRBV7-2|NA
CASTRGGNQPQHF
TGTGCCAGCACGAGGGGAGGGAATCAGCCCCAGCATTTT
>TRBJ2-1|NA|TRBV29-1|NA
CSVELALTYNEQFF
TGCAGCGTTGAACTAGCGCTCACCTACAATGAGCAGTTCTTC
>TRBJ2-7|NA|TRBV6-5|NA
CASSYSSKPPEQYF
TGTGCCAGCAGTTACTCCTCCAAGCCCCCCGAGCAGTACTTC
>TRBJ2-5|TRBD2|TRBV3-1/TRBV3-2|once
CASSQDWSSGGRGETQYF
TGTGCCAGCAGCCAAGATTGGAGTAGCGGGGGACGTGGTGAGACCCAGTACTTC
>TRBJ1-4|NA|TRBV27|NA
CASTGGSNEKLFF
TGTGCCAGCACCGGCGGAAGTAATGAAAAACTGTTTTTT
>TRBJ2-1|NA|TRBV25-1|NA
CAKDTGTPLIRGENEQFF
TGTGCCAAAGACACCGGGACTCCTCTTATCCGCGGAGAAAATGAGCAGTTCTTC
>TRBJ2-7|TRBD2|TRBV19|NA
CASRKITSGMYEQYF
TGTGCCAGTAGAAAGATAACTAGCGGGATGTACGAGCAGTACTTC
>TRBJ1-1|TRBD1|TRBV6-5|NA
CASIRGLHMNTEAFF
TGTGCCAGCATAAGGGGGCTCCACATGAACACTGAAGCTTTCTTT
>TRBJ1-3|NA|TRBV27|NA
CASGWFGNTIYF
TGTGCCAGCGGGTGGTTCGGGAACACCATATATTTT
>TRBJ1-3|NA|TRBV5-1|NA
CASSPGQQISGNTIYF
TGCGCCAGCAGCCCAGGACAGCAGATTTCTGGAAACACCATATATTTT
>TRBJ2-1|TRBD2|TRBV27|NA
CATGWSGRPEFF
TGTGCCACCGGGTGGAGCGGGAGGCCCGAGTTCTTC
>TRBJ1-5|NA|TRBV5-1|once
CASSLERSSNQPQHF
TGCGCCAGCAGCTTAGAGAGGTCGAGCAATCAGCCCCAGCATTTT
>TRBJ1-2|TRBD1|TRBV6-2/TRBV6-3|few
CASSPFGGQEWNYGYTF
TGTGCCAGCAGTCCATTCGGAGGACAGGAGTGGAACTATGGCTACACCTTC
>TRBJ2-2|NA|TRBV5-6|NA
CASSLPQGVNTGELFF
TGTGCCAGCAGCTTGCCACAGGGTGTCAACACCGGGGAGCTGTTTTTT
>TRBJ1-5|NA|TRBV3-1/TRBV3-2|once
CASSQDLGLGPQHF
TGTGCCAGCAGCCAAGATCTAGGTCTGGGGCCCCAGCATTTT
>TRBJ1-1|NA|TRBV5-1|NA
CASSLQGNTEAFF
TGCGCCAGCAGCTTGCAGGGCAATACTGAAGCTTTCTTT
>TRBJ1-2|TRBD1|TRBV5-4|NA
CASRAGTGVWDGYTF
TGTGCCAGCAGGGCCGGGACAGGGGTCTGGGATGGCTACACCTTC
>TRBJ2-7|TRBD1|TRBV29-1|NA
CSVAGTGDEQYF
TGCAGCGTTGCCGGGACAGGCGACGAGCAGTACTTC
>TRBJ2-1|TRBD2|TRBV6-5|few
CASSPSWAGGEQFF
TGTGCCAGCTCACCCTCATGGGCGGGGGGCGAGCAGTTCTTC
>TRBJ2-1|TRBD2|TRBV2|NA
CASRLTSGSFNEQFF
TGTGCCAGCAGGCTGACTAGCGGGAGCTTCAATGAGCAGTTCTTC
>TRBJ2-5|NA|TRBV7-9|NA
CASSFNSETQYF
TGTGCCAGCAGCTTCAATAGTGAGACCCAGTACTTC